These 24 T cell receptor beta chains came from one sample sequenced in a study of tumor and adjacent non-tumor tissue in lung cancer. Three rounds of nested PCR, following a modified ARM-PCR protocol, produced the TCRbeta library. TCRdb fed the multiplex PCR reads into MiXCR, producing one record per CDR3 protein. The profile shows approximately 110,000 distinct CDR3 sequences, around 75% of them singletons. RNA was extracted from bulk tissue without any cell sorting. The sequencing sample was made of lung tumor tissue. The receptor source for this set is a woman aged 55-70 years with non-small cell lung cancer.

The chain links TRBV28 to TRBJ2-3, with TRBD2 as a possible D gene (6 bases). The CDR3 is 15 residues long. The V gene's germline CDR1 is MDHEN and CDR2 SYDVKM. Deletions cut 5 bases from V and 7 bases from J, with 19 bases between. The CDR3 DNA reads TGTGCCAGCAGTCCTTGGGACTCGTGCTTAAATACGCAGTATTTT. Translating gives CASSPWDSCLNTQYF. Combining the CDR3 with reference TRBV28 and TRBJ2-3 gives the whole variable domain DVKVTQSSRYLVKRTGEKVFLECVQDMDHENMFWYRQDPGLGLRLIYFSYDVKMKEKGDIPEGYSVSREKKERFSLILESASTNQTSMYLCASSPWDSCLNTQYFGPGTRLTVL.

The rearrangement joins TRBV6-2 or TRBV6-3 to TRBJ2-7; D may correspond to TRBD1 or TRBD2 (5 bases each). Germline CDR1 is MNHEY and CDR2 is SVGEGT. V lost 6 bases, J lost 8 bases, and 20 bases lay in between. CDR3 length: 14 residues. The CDR3 is CASSRGRGPYKQYV. The CDR3 coding sequence is TGTGCCAGCAGCAGAGGACGGGGACCTTATAAGCAGTACGTC.

Concerning this clonotype: Since no conserved phenylalanine or tryptophan closes the CDR3, a read error is the likely cause. Because the CDR3's place on the DNA is in doubt, the DNA is left out and the CDR3 is given as listed by TCRdb. V and J are TRBV21-1 and TRBJ2-7; the table gives TRBD1 as D, unverified against the DNA. TRBV21-1 is given as a pseudogene. The CDR3 is 14 amino acids long, termini counted. This chain's CDR3 is CASSITGRAHEPYS.

This clonotype was recorded only once. This may be a read error, as it is one base from a much larger clone. The chain carries TRBV28 and TRBJ2-5; D possibly corresponds to TRBD2 (5 bases). The V gene's germline CDR1 is MDHEN and CDR2 SYDVKM. The CDR3 runs to 15 residues. CDR3 in amino acids: CVSTDGIGLQETQYF. The CDR3, as DNA: TGTGTCAGCACCGACGGGATTGGACTCCAAGAGACCCAGTACTTC.

The V call is TRBV5-1, the J call TRBJ2-5; no clear D gene. The V end was cut by 2 bases, the J end by 1 base, with 6 bases between. CDR1 and CDR2 (germline): SGHRS, YFSETQ. The CDR3 spans 13 residues. The CDR3: CASSFRPQETQYF. CDR3 sequence (DNA): TGCGCCAGCAGCTTTCGTCCCCAAGAGACCCAGTACTTC.

Note on this clonotype: One junction end does not reproduce the germline sequence, and a read error may be involved. The chain uses TRBV6-5 and TRBJ2-7; D possibly corresponds to TRBD1 (6 bases). The CDR3 loop spans 14 amino acids. Germline CDR1 reads MNHEY; CDR2 reads SVGAGI. Here the CDR3 reads CTSNPTGSTDEQYF. CDR3 DNA sequence: TGTACCAGCAATCCGACAGGATCTACGGACGAGCAGTACTTC.

To note about this clonotype: Germline is not matched at one junction end, which may reflect a read error. The chain carries TRBV24-1 and TRBJ1-2, with D possibly matching TRBD1 (6 bases). The CDR3 is made up of 17 amino acids. Looked up from germline, CDR1 is KGHDR and CDR2 is SFDVKD. DNA for the CDR3: TGTGCCATCAGTGATAACGCAGGGGACCCTGAGGACTATGGCTACACCTTC. Its protein is CAISDNAGDPEDYGYTF.

There are a few counts of this clonotype. With a much larger clone just one base away, this may be a read error. The V call is TRBV20-1, the J call TRBJ2-5, with D unclear. The germline V gene encodes CDR1 DFQATT and CDR2 SNEGSKA (reference sequence). The CDR3 runs 14 residues. The DNA for the CDR3 is TGCAGTGCTAGAGCTTGGCCGATCCAAGGGACCCAGTACTTC. This encodes CSARAWPIQGTQYF.

As for this clonotype: Since a much larger clone is just one base distant, this may be a read error. The rearrangement links TRBV4-1 to TRBJ1-2; the D gene is possibly TRBD1 (5 bases). Germline V lookup: CDR1 MGHRA, CDR2 YSYEKL. This CDR3 spans 15 amino acids. CDR3 sequence reads: CASSQGRGPGYDYTF. The CDR3 nucleotides are TGCGCCAGCAGCCAAGGACGGGGACCCGGCTATGACTACACCTTC.

This clonotype showed up just a few times. One end of the junction fails to match germline, which may point to a read error. The J gene is TRBJ1-5, the V gene TRBV6-2 or TRBV6-3, with a possible D match to TRBD1 (6 bases). Germline CDR1 reads MNHEY; CDR2 reads SVGEGT. CDR3 size: 13 residues. CDR3 loop: CTSTSQGSQPQHF. In nucleotides, the CDR3 is TGTACCAGCACATCACAGGGATCTCAGCCCCAGCATTTT.

V is TRBV11-3 and J is TRBJ2-7, with D unclear. The CDR3 contains 17 residues. Germline V gene sequence: CDR1 SGHNT, CDR2 YENEEA. V dropped 7 bases and J dropped 0 bases, with 22 bases sitting between them. The CDR3 loop reads CASNSRLRMTYSYEQYF. The CDR3 DNA reads as TGTGCCAGCAACTCCCGCCTCCGGATGACTTACTCCTACGAGCAGTACTTC.

Ten or more counts support this clonotype. The CDR3: CSARGEQILNEKLFF. In nucleotides, the CDR3 is TGCAGTGCTAGAGGAGAACAGATCTTGAATGAAAAACTGTTTTTT. The chain uses TRBV20-1 and TRBJ1-4; no reliable D call. V lost 1 base to trimming and J lost 5 bases, with 14 bases between them. Germline CDR1 and CDR2: DFQATT and SNEGSKA (reference sequence). The CDR3 consists of 15 residues.

Worth noting for this clonotype: No conserved phenylalanine or tryptophan is present at the end of the CDR3, so a read error is the likely explanation. The V call is TRBV30, the J call TRBJ1-6, with a weak D call TRBD1 (5 bases). CDR1 and CDR2 from the germline V gene are GTSNPN and SVGIG (reference sequence). This CDR3 is 14 amino acids long. Trimming removed 8 bases at V and 11 bases at J, with 22 bases between. CDR3 region: CALDTVGGIPPLHI. In DNA, the CDR3 is TGTGCCCTGGATACAGTCGGGGGGATTCCACCCCTCCACATT.

Details on this clonotype: This may stem from a read error, because a much larger clone lies one nucleotide away. The chain employs TRBV12-3 or TRBV12-4 and TRBJ2-5; D remains unclear. Trimming shortened V by 4 bases and J by 7 bases, and 10 bases separated the two germline ends. The CDR3 contains 12 residues. CDR3 sequence (DNA): TGTGCCAGCAGTTCCGGTTCCAGGACCCAGTACTTC. Translated: CASSSGSRTQYF.

The rearrangement links TRBV5-1 to TRBJ2-7; possibly TRBD1 for D (5 bases). The CDR3 runs to 14 residues. Per the germline V gene, CDR1 is SGHRS and CDR2 is YFSETQ. Trimming cost V 2 bases and J 5 bases, with 14 bases left between them. CDR3 sequence reads: CASSLSGTRDEQYF. Written as DNA, the CDR3 is TGCGCCAGCAGCTTATCCGGCACCAGGGACGAGCAGTACTTC.

Note on this clonotype: The CDR3 carries no conserved terminal phenylalanine or tryptophan, so it likely arises from a read error. The rearrangement links TRBV6-1 to TRBJ1-5, with TRBD1 as a possible D gene (5 bases). V lost 0 bases to trimming and J lost 0 bases, with 12 bases between them. There are 17 residues in the CDR3. The germline V gene encodes CDR1 MNHNS and CDR2 SASEGT. Written as DNA, the CDR3 is TGTGCCAGCAGTGAAGCATGGCGGGACTTTAGCAATCAGCCCCAGCATTCT. It yields the protein CASSEAWRDFSNQPQHS.

The chain uses TRBV11-3 and TRBJ1-1; tentative D call: TRBD1 (6 bases). The germline V gene has CDR1 SGHNT and CDR2 YENEEA. V dropped 2 bases and J dropped 0 bases, with 19 bases sitting between them. The CDR3 spans 18 residues. In DNA form, the CDR3 reads TGTGCCAGCAGCTTAATTGGGACACCAGGACGGATGAACACTGAAGCTTTCTTT. Amino acids: CASSLIGTPGRMNTEAFF.

This clonotype was detected once. Mismatch with germline at one junction end may stem from a read error. The chain combines TRBV19 with TRBJ1-5; TRBD1 matches at 7 bases. This CDR3 region has 14 residues. CDR1 and CDR2 (germline): LNHDA, SQIVND (reference sequence). CDR3 DNA sequence: TGTGCCAGTAGTATCGAAGGGGGCAATCTGCCCCAGCATTTT. This gives the protein CASSIEGGNLPQHF.

As concerns this clonotype: A junction boundary mismatches the germline segment, possibly from a read error. This rearrangement joins TRBV28 to TRBJ2-6; maybe TRBD1 (6 bases). Germline V gene sequence: CDR1 MDHEN, CDR2 SYDVKM. The CDR3 is 13 amino acids. In nucleotides, the CDR3 is TGTGCCGTAACAGGGTCTGGGGCCAACGTCCTGACTTTT. Amino acids: CAVTGSGANVLTF. Full variable domain (missing parts from reference TRBV28 and TRBJ2-6): DVKVTQSSRYLVKRTGEKVFLECVQDMDHENMFWYRQDPGLGLRLIYFSYDVKMKEKGDIPEGYSVSREKKERFSLILESASTNQTSMYLCAVTGSGANVLTFGAGSRLTVL.

On this clonotype itself: Its ends do not fully match the called genes, so a read error is possible. The gene calls are TRBV12-3 or TRBV12-4 and TRBJ2-7, with 8 bases identical to TRBD1. The CDR3 runs 15 residues. As DNA, the CDR3 is TGTGCCAACAGATACAGACAGGGGAGCTCCTATGAGCAGTACTTC. Protein product: CANRYRQGSSYEQYF.

As regards this clonotype: Mismatch with germline at one junction end may stem from a read error. The gene calls are TRBV19 and TRBJ2-1, with D tentatively TRBD1 or TRBD2 (6 bases each). CDR1 LNHDA and CDR2 SQIVND come from the germline V gene (reference sequence). CDR3 length: 17 amino acids. The CDR3 DNA is TGTGTCAGTAGTGACCCCAGAGGGGGAGGCTCCTACAATGAGCAGTTCTTC. It encodes CVSSDPRGGGSYNEQFF.

This clonotype has only a few counts. A much larger clone differs by one base, so this may be a read error. The rearrangement uses TRBV6-5 and TRBJ2-1, with TRBD2 matching 10 bases. This CDR3 spans 15 amino acids. Germline CDR1 MNHEY, CDR2 SVGAGI. CDR3 sequence: CAISYSSGRVNEQFF. CDR3 bases: TGTGCCATCAGTTACTCGAGCGGGAGGGTCAATGAGCAGTTCTTC.

The count of this clonotype is one. The chain is built from TRBV28 and TRBJ2-3, with 9 bases matching TRBD2. V was pared by 8 bases and J by 6 bases, with 9 bases of the junction left unmatched. The CDR3 contains 14 residues. CDR1 MDHEN and CDR2 SYDVKM come from the germline V gene. The CDR3 DNA reads as TGTGCCAGCCAGAATAGCGGGAGTTTGGATACGCAGTATTTT. This sequence encodes CASQNSGSLDTQYF.

The rearrangement uses TRBV11-2 and TRBJ2-3, with 8 bases lining up with TRBD1. Germline loops: CDR1 SGHAT, CDR2 FQNNGV. The CDR3 sequence is 16 residues long. V dropped 4 bases and J dropped 6; count of bases not matched to a gene: 12. The CDR3 DNA follows: TGTGCCAGCAGCTCAGCCCGACCAGGGGGCTACGATACGCAGTATTTT. This translates into CASSSARPGGYDTQYF.